This T cell receptor beta chain came from a study of read filtering for tumor transcriptome and immune sequencing. Study details: By R-ISS, stages I, II and III held approximately 8, 16 and 7 patients.

V was trimmed by 4 bases and J by 7 bases, leaving 17 bases between them. Per the germline V gene, CDR1 is SQVTM and CDR2 is ANQGSEA. The CDR3 length is 14 residues. The table lists this clonotype with many counts. Its antigen is not known. Molecular barcoded adaptors covering alpha/delta and beta/gamma chains were used on 400 ng RNA. In TCRdb, the reads were re-called with MiXCR into one record per CDR3 protein. The table has tens of thousands of distinct CDR3 sequences, around 13% seen once. Study conclusions and caveats: Even smaller IR-seq throughput identified most shared clonotypes.

This sequence originates from a donor at least 40 years old with multiple myeloma. The J gene is TRBJ2-1, the V gene TRBV29-1; TRBD2 might be the D (5 bases). What was sequenced was a population of CD138-negative cells sorted from bone marrow. CDR3: CSVGDWRTENEQFF. The CDR3 region has the DNA TGCAGCGTTGGTGACTGGAGGACTGAGAATGAGCAGTTCTTC.